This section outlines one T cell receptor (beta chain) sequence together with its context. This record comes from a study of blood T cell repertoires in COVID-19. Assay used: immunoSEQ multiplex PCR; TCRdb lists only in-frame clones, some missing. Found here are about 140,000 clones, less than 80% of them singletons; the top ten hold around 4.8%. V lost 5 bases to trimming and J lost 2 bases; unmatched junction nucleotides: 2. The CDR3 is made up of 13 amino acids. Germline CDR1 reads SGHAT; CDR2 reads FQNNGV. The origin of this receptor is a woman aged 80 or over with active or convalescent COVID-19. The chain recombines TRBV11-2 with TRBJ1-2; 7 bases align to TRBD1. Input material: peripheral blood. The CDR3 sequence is CASSRDRNYGYTF. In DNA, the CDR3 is TGTGCCAGCAGCCGGGACAGAAACTATGGCTACACCTTC.